The T cell receptor (beta chain) described here comes from a study of T-cell memory formation after mild COVID-19 (dated by TCRdb to the early 2020s). For context, the study as a whole: TCR sequence clusters from the two donors were found to be largely donor specific. T-cell clones expanding and contracting after mild COVID-19 in a couple of donors were tracked by longitudinal TCRalpha and TCRbeta repertoire sequencing. Two young, previously healthy adult volunteers made up the cohort, one male and one female.

This clonotype was seen a handful of times. No antigen is known for it. No clone much larger than this one lies a single base away; base qualities are absent. Ficoll-Paque density gradient centrifugation was the method used to isolate PBMCs. TCRdb records Illumina NovaSeq 6000 as the sequencer. cDNA libraries for TCRalpha and TCRbeta were prepared by 5'RACE using constant-segment primers, with sample barcodes and unique molecular identifiers added. Trizol reagent was used to extract RNA from every sample. Libraries were amplified in two PCR steps, with a second sample barcode and Illumina TruSeq adapters added in the second step. Sequencing of the libraries was done on an Illumina NovaSeq, producing 2 x 150 bp paired-end reads. In the paper's pipeline: Reads were demultiplexed and collapsed into UMI-guided consensus sequences with migec v1.2.7. Using mixcr v2.1.11, UMI consensuses were aligned to TRA and TRB V and J templates and then assembled into clonotypes. A clonotype was counted as expanded or contracted only when both edgeR and NoisET called the clonotype significant, with the noise models trained on biological replicates. For edgeR calls, the cutoffs were a false discovery rate-adjusted p below 0.01 and a log2 fold-change threshold of 1. As an exploratory analysis of dynamics, PCA with hierarchical clustering was applied to max-normalized trajectories of the 1000 most abundant clonotypes. Separately sequenced CD4+ and CD8+ repertoires were used to assign the CD4 or CD8 phenotype of responding clones. TCRdb reran the public reads through fastp at Q25 and MiXCR, keeping productive beta chains. Identical CDR3 proteins give one entry, which carries the most common genes and DNA. For this entry, the V and J calls and clone size follow TCRdb and not the study's own pipeline. The sample yields about 90,000 distinct CDR3 sequences; approximately 13% were counted once. The biggest ten clones account for roughly a quarter of the sample.

Broader findings and caveats from the paper: Only two mild cases were covered in the study, and larger cohorts including severe cases with pre-infection samples were considered necessary. The detection of some responding clones in pre-infection memory suggests that pre-existing cross-reactive memory T cells joined the SARS-CoV-2 response. The second-wave clones that peaked on day 37 were not confirmed to be SARS-CoV-2 specific. Contracting CD4+ clones appeared mostly in the CM and EM memory subsets, whereas CD8+ clones were enriched in EMRA. From day 15 to 85, contracting clones showed balanced CD4/CD8 phenotypes, whereas a second wave of clones that expanded from day 15 to 37 leaned towards CD4+.

Relative to germline, V is 4 bases shorter and J is 3 bases shorter, with 15 bases between their ends. From its cysteine to its phenylalanine, the CDR3 spans 14 amino acids. Here the CDR3 DNA is all that survives: 42 bases in frame from base 1. Based on the germline V gene, the CDR1 and CDR2 sequences are SQVTM and ANQGSEA. The sequence came from an adult woman who had mild COVID-19 (a few samples of this study predate the infection). The sample titles of this study are shuffled in the database, so cell type and time point are left out; the donor was told from shared clones. Here the chain combines TRBV29-1 and TRBJ2-5; a weak D assignment points to TRBD2 (6 bases agree). Input material: PBMCs or a T cell subset sorted from them (not recorded which). DNA sequence: TGCAGCGTTGGGGCTCTTACGGGGGAAGAGACCCAGTACTTC. Translation gives CSVGALTGEETQYF.